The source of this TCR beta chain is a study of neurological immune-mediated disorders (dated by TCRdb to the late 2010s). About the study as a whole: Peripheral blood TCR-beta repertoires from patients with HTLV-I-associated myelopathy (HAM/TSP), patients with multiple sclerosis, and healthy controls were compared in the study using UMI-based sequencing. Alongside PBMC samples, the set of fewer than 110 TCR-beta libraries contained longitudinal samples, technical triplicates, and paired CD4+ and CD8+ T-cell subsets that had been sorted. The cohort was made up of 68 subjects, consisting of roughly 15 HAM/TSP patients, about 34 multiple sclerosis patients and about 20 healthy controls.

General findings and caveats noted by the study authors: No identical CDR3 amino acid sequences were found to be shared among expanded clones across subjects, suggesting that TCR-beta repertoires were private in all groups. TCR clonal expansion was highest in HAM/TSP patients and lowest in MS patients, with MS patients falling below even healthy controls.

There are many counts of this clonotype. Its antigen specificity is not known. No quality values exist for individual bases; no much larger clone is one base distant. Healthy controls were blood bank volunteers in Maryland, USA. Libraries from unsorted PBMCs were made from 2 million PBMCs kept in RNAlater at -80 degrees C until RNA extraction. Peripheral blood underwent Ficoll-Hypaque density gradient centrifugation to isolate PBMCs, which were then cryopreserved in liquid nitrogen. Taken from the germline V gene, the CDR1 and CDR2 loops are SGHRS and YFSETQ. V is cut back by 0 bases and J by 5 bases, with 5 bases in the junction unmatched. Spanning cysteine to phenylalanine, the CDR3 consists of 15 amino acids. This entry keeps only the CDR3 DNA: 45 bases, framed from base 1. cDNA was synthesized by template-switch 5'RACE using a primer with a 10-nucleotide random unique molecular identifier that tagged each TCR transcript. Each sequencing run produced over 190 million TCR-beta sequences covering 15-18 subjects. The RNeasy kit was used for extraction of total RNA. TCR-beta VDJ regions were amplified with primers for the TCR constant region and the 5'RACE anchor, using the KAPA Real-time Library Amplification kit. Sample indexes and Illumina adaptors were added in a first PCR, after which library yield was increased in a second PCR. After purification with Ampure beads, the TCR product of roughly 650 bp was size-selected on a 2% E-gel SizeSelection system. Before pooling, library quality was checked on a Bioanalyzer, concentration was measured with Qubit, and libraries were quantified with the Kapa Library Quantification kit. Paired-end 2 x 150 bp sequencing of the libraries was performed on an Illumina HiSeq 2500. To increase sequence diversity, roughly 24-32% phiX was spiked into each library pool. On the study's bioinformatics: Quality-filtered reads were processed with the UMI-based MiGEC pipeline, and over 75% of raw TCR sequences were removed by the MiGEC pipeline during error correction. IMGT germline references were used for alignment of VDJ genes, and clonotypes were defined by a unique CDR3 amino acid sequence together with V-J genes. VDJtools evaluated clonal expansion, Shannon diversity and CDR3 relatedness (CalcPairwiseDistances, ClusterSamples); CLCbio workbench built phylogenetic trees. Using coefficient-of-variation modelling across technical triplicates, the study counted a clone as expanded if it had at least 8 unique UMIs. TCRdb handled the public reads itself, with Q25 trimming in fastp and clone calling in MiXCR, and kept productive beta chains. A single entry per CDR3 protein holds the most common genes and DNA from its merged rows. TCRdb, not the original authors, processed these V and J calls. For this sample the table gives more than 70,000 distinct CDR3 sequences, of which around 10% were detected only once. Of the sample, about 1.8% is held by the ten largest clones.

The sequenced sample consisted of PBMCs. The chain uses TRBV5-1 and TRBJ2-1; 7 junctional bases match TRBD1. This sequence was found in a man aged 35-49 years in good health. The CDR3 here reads CASSLVTGEHNEQFF. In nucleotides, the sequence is TGCGCCAGCAGCTTGGTTACAGGGGAGCACAATGAGCAGTTCTTC.